This T cell receptor beta chain was observed in a study of regulatory T cells in long-lasting Graves disease. Construction of the TCR beta libraries employed iRepertoire HTBI primers in conjunction with Arm-PCR of CDR3 regions. TCRdb ran MiXCR on the multiplex PCR reads and lists one entry per CDR3 protein. This table has 600,000 to 850,000 distinct CDR3 sequences, around 30% appearing once. This clonotype was detected many times. This CDR3 comprises 14 residues. CDR1 is SGHAT and CDR2 is FQNNGV in the germline V gene. Trimming took off 1 base at V and 7 bases at J, with 13 bases between the two ends. Time point specified: persistent/refractory GD, antithyroid drugs over 5 years with positive TRAb. The authors made the TCR library using RNA they extracted from PBMCs.

The sequenced sample was peripheral blood mononuclear cells (PBMCs), obtained when the disease was refractory, from a patient treated with antithyroid drugs. The chain links TRBV11-2 to TRBJ1-1; D call uncertain. The TCR originated in a female donor with Graves disease. The CDR3 spells CASSLVIGVGEAFF. CDR3 DNA: TGTGCCAGCAGCTTAGTCATAGGAGTGGGTGAAGCTTTCTTT.